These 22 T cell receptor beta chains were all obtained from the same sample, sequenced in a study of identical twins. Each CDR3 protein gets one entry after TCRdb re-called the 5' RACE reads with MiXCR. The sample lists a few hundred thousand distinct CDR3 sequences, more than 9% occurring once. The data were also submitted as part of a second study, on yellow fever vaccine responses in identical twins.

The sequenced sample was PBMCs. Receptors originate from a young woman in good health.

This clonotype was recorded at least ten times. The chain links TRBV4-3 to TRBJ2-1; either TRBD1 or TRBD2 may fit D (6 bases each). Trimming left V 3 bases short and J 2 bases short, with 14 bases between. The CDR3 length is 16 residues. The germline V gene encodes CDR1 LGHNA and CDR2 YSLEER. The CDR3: CASSQGVEGAYNEQFF. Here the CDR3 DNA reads TGCGCCAGCAGCCAGGGGGTGGAGGGGGCCTACAATGAGCAGTTCTTC.

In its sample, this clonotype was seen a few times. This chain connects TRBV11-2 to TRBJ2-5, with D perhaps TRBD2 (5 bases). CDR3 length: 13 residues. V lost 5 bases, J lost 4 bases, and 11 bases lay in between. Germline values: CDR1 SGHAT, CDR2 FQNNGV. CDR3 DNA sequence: TGTGCCAGCAGCCGTCGGGAACTAGAGACCCAGTACTTC. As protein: CASSRRELETQYF. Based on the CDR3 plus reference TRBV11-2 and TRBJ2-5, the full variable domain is EAGVAQSPRYKIIEKRQSVAFWCNPISGHATLYWYQQILGQGPKLLIQFQNNGVVDDSQLPKDRFSAERLKGVDSTLKIQPAKLEDSAVYLCASSRRELETQYFGPGTRLLVL.

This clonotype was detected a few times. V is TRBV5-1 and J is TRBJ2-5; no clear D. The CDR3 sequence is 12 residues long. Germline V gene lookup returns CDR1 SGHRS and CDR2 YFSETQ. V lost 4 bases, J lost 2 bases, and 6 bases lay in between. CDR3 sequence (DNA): TGCGCCAGCAGCGACCCACAAGAGACCCAGTACTTC. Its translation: CASSDPQETQYF.

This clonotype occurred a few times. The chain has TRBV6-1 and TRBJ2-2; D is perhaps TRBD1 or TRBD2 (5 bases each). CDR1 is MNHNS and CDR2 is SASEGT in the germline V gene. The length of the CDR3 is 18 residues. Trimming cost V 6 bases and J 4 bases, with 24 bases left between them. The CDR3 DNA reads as TGTGCCAGCAGCCGCTACGTTCAGGGACCTGGAGCCACCGGGGAGCTGTTTTTT. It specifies CASSRYVQGPGATGELFF.

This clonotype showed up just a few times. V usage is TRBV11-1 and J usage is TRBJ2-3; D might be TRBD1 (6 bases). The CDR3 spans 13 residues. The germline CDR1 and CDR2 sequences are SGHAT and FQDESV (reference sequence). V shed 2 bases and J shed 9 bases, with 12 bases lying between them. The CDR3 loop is CASSLLAGTTQYF. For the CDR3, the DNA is TGTGCCAGCAGCTTATTGGCCGGGACAACGCAGTATTTT.

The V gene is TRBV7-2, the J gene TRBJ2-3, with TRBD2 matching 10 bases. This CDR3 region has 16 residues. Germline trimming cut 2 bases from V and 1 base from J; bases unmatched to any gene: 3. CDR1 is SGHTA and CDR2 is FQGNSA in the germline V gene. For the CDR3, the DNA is TGTACCAGCAGCTTAAGCGGGAGGGCCGGCACAGATACGCAGTATTTT. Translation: CTSSLSGRAGTDTQYF. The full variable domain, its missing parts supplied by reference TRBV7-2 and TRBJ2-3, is GAGVSQSPSNKVTEKGKDVELRCDPISGHTALYWYRQSLGQGLEFLIYFQGNSAPDKSGLPSDRFSAERTGGSVSTLTIQRTQQEDSAVYLCTSSLSGRAGTDTQYFGPGTRLTVL.

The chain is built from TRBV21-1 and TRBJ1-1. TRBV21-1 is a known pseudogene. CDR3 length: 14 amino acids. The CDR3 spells CASSKEVFVTEAFF. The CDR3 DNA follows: TGTGCCAGCAGCAAAGAAGTATTCGTCACTGAAGCTTTCTTT.

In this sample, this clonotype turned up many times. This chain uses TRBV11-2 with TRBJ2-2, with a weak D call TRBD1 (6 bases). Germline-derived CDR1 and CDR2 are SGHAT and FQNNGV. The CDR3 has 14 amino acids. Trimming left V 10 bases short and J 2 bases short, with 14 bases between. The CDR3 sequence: CAIPRTANTGELFF. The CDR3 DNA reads TGTGCCATCCCTCGGACAGCTAACACCGGGGAGCTGTTTTTT.

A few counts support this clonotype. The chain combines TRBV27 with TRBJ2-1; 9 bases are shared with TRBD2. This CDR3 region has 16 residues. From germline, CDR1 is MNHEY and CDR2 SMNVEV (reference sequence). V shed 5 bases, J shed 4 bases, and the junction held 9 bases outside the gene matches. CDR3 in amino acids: CASSPIAGVVYNEQFF. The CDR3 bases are TGTGCCAGCAGTCCTATAGCGGGAGTGGTATACAATGAGCAGTTCTTC.

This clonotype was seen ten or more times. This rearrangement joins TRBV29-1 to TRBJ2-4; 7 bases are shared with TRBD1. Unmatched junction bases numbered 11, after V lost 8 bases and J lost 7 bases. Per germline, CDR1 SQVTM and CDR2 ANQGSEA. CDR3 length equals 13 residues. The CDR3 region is CSMTGLGRNIQYF. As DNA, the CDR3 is TGCAGCATGACAGGGTTGGGTCGGAACATTCAGTACTTC.

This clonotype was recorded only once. CDR3 coding DNA: TGTGCCAGCAGCTCATTTGGAGTGGAGACCCAGTACTTC. Protein product: CASSSFGVETQYF. The chain uses TRBV11-1 and TRBJ2-5, with D unclear. V gave up 4 bases and J gave up 5 bases, with 11 bases separating them. Germline V CDR1 and CDR2: SGHAT, FQDESV (reference sequence). This CDR3 region has 13 residues.

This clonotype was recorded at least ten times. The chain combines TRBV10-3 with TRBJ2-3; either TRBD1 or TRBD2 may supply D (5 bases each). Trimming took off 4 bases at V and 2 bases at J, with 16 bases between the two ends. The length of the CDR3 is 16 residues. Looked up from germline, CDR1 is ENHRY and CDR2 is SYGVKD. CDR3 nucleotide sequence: TGTGCCATCAGTGGCGGTCCGGGACCAGACACAGATACGCAGTATTTT. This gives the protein CAISGGPGPDTDTQYF.

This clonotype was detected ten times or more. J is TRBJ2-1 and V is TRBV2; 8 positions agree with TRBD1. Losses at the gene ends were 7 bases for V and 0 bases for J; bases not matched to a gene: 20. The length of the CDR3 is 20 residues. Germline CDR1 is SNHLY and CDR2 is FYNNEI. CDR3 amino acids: CASKAEATGDGQGSYNEQFF. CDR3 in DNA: TGTGCCAGCAAGGCCGAGGCGACAGGGGACGGCCAGGGCTCCTACAATGAGCAGTTCTTC.

The CDR3: CASSRTGDKSYEQYF. CDR3 nucleotides: TGTGCCAGCAGCAGAACAGGGGATAAGTCCTACGAGCAGTACTTC. The chain uses TRBV7-2 and TRBJ2-7; 7 positions agree with TRBD1. Trimming removed 5 bases from V and 1 base from J; junction bases left unmatched: 8. This CDR3 contains 15 residues. The germline gives CDR1 SGHTA, CDR2 FQGNSA.

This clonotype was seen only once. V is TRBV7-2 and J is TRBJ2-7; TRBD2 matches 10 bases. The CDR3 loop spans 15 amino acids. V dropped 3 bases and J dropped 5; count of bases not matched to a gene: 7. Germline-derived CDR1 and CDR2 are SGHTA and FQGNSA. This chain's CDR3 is CASSFQASGSHEQYF. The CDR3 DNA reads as TGTGCCAGCAGCTTCCAGGCTAGCGGGAGCCACGAGCAGTACTTC.

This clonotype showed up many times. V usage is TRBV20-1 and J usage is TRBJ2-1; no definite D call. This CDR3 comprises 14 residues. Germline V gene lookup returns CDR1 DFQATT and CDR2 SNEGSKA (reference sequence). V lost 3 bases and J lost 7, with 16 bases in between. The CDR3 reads CSASPRTGTNEQFF. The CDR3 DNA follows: TGCAGTGCTAGCCCCAGGACGGGTACTAATGAGCAGTTCTTC.

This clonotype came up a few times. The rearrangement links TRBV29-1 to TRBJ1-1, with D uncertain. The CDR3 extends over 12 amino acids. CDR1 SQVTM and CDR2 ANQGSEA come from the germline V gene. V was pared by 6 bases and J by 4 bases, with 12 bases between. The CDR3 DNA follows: TGCAGCGTAACCGAGGCGGGCACTGAAGCTTTCTTT. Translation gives CSVTEAGTEAFF.

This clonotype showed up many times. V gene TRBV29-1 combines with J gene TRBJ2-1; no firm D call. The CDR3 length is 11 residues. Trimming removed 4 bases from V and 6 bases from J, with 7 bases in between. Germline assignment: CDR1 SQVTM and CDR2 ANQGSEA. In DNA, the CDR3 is TGCAGCGTTGGGGCAGGCAATGAGCAGTTCTTC. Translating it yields CSVGAGNEQFF.

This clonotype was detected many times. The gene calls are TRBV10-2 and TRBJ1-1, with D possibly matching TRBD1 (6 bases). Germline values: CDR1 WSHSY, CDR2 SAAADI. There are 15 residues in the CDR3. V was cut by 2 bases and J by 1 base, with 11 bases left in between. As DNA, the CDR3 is TGCGCCAGCAGTGAGAGGGGGACAAGGAACACTGAAGCTTTCTTT. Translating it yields CASSERGTRNTEAFF.

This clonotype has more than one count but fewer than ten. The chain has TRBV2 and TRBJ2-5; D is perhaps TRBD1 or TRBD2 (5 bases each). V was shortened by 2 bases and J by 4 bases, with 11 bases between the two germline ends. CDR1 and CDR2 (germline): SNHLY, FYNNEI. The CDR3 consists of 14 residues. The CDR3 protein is CASSERGGRETQYF. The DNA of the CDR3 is TGTGCCAGCAGTGAAAGGGGCGGGCGAGAGACCCAGTACTTC.

The CDR3 spells CASSQATTRTGRNEQYF. CDR3 nucleotides: TGTGCCAGCAGCCAGGCTACCACCCGGACAGGGAGGAACGAGCAGTACTTC. V usage is TRBV14 and J usage is TRBJ2-7, with 8 bases lining up with TRBD1. This CDR3 has 17 amino acids. The V segment lost 3 bases and the J segment 5 bases; nucleotides outside the gene matches: 15. Germline-derived CDR1 and CDR2 are SGHDN and FVKESK.

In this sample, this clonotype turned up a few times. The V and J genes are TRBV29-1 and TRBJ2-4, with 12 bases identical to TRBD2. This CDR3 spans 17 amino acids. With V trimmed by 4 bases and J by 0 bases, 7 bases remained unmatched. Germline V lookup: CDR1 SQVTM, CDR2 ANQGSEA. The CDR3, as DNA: TGCAGCGTTGTTGGACTAGCGGGACTTGTAGCCAAAAACATTCAGTACTTC. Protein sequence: CSVVGLAGLVAKNIQYF.